Below, 22 T cell receptor beta chains from the same sample are listed, as sequenced in a study of early T cells in non-severe SARS-CoV-2 infection. TCRdb passed the 5' RACE reads through MiXCR, listing each CDR3 protein once. Found here are 100,000 to 120,000 distinct CDR3 sequences, around 12% of them singletons; the top ten hold less than 4.5%. This specimen was whole blood, taken at baseline. The source of these receptors is an adult who was a healthcare worker with PCR-confirmed SARS-CoV-2 infection or an uninfected control (not recorded which).

The chain combines TRBV20-1 with TRBJ2-4, with TRBD2 identical over 8 bases. J gave up 6 bases and V 3 bases, and 4 bases lay outside the gene matches. The CDR3 loop spans 13 amino acids. Germline lookup yields CDR1 DFQATT and CDR2 SNEGSKA (reference sequence). CDR3: CSARAGGGNIQYF. The CDR3, as DNA: TGCAGTGCTAGGGCGGGAGGCGGAAACATTCAGTACTTC.

The table lists this clonotype with many counts. The chain combines TRBV4-1 with TRBJ1-4; D not certain. Between the trimmed V and J ends, which lost 5 bases and 7 bases, there was a span of 23 bases. CDR3 length: 17 amino acids. Germline values: CDR1 MGHRA, CDR2 YSYEKL. DNA of the CDR3: TGCGCCAGCAGCACAAATGGGGTTACCTCGTTGGGTGAAAAACTGTTTTTT. Translated, it gives CASSTNGVTSLGEKLFF.

A few counts support this clonotype. V usage is TRBV3-1 and J usage is TRBJ2-1; D is unclear. Trimming left V 6 bases short and J 0 bases short, with 12 bases between. The CDR3 loop spans 15 amino acids. From germline, CDR1 is LGHDT and CDR2 YNNKEL (reference sequence). For the CDR3, the DNA is TGTGCCAGCAGTCTAGTTGCCCGCTCCTACAATGAGCAGTTCTTC. The encoded protein is CASSLVARSYNEQFF.

The CDR3 region is CASSFGDPAAFDEQFF. As DNA, the CDR3 is TGTGCCAGCAGCTTCGGAGACCCCGCGGCGTTCGATGAGCAGTTCTTC. The chain has TRBV7-9 and TRBJ2-1, with unresolved D. The V end lost 3 bases, the J end lost 8 bases, and 20 bases lay between the germline ends. The CDR3 consists of 16 residues. Germline V gene sequence: CDR1 SEHNR, CDR2 FQNEAQ (reference sequence). The whole variable domain, remainder taken from reference TRBV7-9 and TRBJ2-1, is DTGVSQNPRHKITKRGQNVTFRCDPISEHNRLYWYRQTLGQGPEFLTYFQNEAQLEKSRLLSDRFSAERPKGSFSTLEIQRTEQGDSAMYLCASSFGDPAAFDEQFFGPGTRLTVL.

There are a few counts of this clonotype. V gene TRBV6-1 combines with J gene TRBJ1-1; no definite D call. This CDR3 spans 14 amino acids. V lost 6 bases and J lost 4, with 15 bases in between. CDR1 is MNHNS, CDR2 SASEGT, per germline. Here the CDR3 reads CASRTGPSLTEAFF. The CDR3 DNA reads as TGTGCCAGCAGGACGGGCCCCAGCCTCACTGAAGCTTTCTTT.

This clonotype was detected only a few times. The chain uses TRBV27 and TRBJ1-1; perhaps TRBD1 as D (6 bases). The V end was cut by 4 bases, the J end by 4 bases, with 16 bases between. This CDR3 has 15 residues. Germline values: CDR1 MNHEY, CDR2 SMNVEV (reference sequence). CDR3 nucleotides: TGTGCCAGCAGTTCCAGGACAGAGGTGAGCACTGAAGCTTTCTTT. Amino acids: CASSSRTEVSTEAFF.

The rearrangement joins TRBV28 to TRBJ2-7; no clear D. The CDR3 length is 16 residues. V was trimmed by 3 bases and J by 2 bases, leaving 17 bases between them. Looked up from germline, CDR1 is MDHEN and CDR2 is SYDVKM. DNA for the CDR3: TGTGCCAGCAGTTTTGAGAGAACCTCAACTACCTACGAGCAGTACTTC. This translates into CASSFERTSTTYEQYF.

The V call is TRBV20-1, the J call TRBJ1-1; D remains unclear. Trimming removed 4 bases from V and 0 bases from J, with 6 bases in between. CDR1 and CDR2 from the germline V gene are DFQATT and SNEGSKA (reference sequence). CDR3 size: 12 residues. CDR3 loop: CSAIRVNTEAFF. The CDR3, as DNA: TGCAGTGCTATTCGGGTGAACACTGAAGCTTTCTTT.

The V gene is TRBV6-1, the J gene TRBJ2-1; no clear D gene. Trimming cost V 1 base and J 3 bases, with 4 bases left between them. This CDR3 has 13 residues. CDR1 and CDR2 (germline): MNHNS, SASEGT. In DNA form, the CDR3 reads TGTGCCAGCAGTGAAGGAAGCTACAATGAGCAGTTCTTC. It encodes CASSEGSYNEQFF.

The chain employs TRBV27 and TRBJ2-5; unclear D gene. With 2 bases removed from V and 3 bases from J, the gap between germline ends came to 7 bases. This CDR3 has 13 residues. From germline, CDR1 is MNHEY and CDR2 SMNVEV (reference sequence). CDR3 in amino acids: CASSLDFEETQYF. Here the CDR3 DNA reads TGTGCCAGCAGTTTAGATTTCGAAGAGACCCAGTACTTC.

This clonotype was seen only a few times. V usage is TRBV12-3 or TRBV12-4 and J usage is TRBJ1-3; the D gene is possibly TRBD1 (6 bases). The CDR3 contains 14 residues. Trimming took off 6 bases at V and 3 bases at J, with 12 bases between the two ends. CDR3: CASSRQGNGNTIYF. The CDR3 DNA reads TGTGCCAGCAGCCGTCAGGGGAATGGAAACACCATATATTTT.

This clonotype was counted a few times. This chain links TRBV20-1 with TRBJ2-2; TRBD2 aligns across 8 bases. The V segment lost 0 bases and the J segment 6 bases; nucleotides outside the gene matches: 9. Germline assignment: CDR1 DFQATT and CDR2 SNEGSKA (reference sequence). The CDR3 extends over 16 amino acids. The CDR3 sequence: CSARDSGGGSAGELFF. DNA of the CDR3: TGCAGTGCTAGAGATTCCGGGGGGGGCTCCGCCGGGGAGCTGTTTTTT.

V gene TRBV12-3 or TRBV12-4 combines with J gene TRBJ1-5; no reliable D call. This CDR3 has 14 residues. Trimming cost V 2 bases and J 1 base, with 6 bases left between them. The CDR3 loop reads CASSLWQSNQPQHF. The CDR3 nucleotides read TGTGCCAGCAGTTTATGGCAGAGCAATCAGCCCCAGCATTTT.

This clonotype has ten or more counts. The rearrangement uses TRBV18 and TRBJ1-1; no firm D call. This CDR3 is 15 amino acids long. V lost 0 bases and J 0 bases, leaving 8 bases between the germline ends. CDR1 and CDR2 from the germline V gene are KGHSH and LQKENI. CDR3 DNA: TGTGCCAGCTCACCACCGAAGGGTGTGAACACTGAAGCTTTCTTT. It encodes CASSPPKGVNTEAFF.

The chain employs TRBV20-1 and TRBJ1-2; no clear D gene. The CDR3 sequence is 11 residues long. Trimming cost V 5 bases and J 5 bases, with 9 bases left between them. Germline values: CDR1 DFQATT, CDR2 SNEGSKA (reference sequence). DNA of the CDR3: TGCAGTGCTGGGAGGGCGTATGGCTACACCTTC. Its translation is CSAGRAYGYTF.

This clonotype was seen more than once but under ten times. This chain uses TRBV7-9 with TRBJ2-5; 10 bases align to TRBD2. There are 14 residues in the CDR3. V lost 4 bases to trimming and J lost 7 bases; unmatched junction nucleotides: 6. Germline CDR1 and CDR2: SEHNR and FQNEAQ (reference sequence). The CDR3 sequence is CASSSLAGAGTQYF. CDR3 DNA sequence: TGTGCCAGCAGCTCCCTAGCGGGGGCGGGGACCCAGTACTTC.

The sample holds a few counts of this clonotype. The chain recombines TRBV18 with TRBJ2-3; weak D call: TRBD2 (5 bases). Germline loops: CDR1 KGHSH, CDR2 LQKENI. V shed 3 bases and J shed 6 bases, with 7 bases lying between them. This CDR3 spans 12 amino acids. CDR3 region: CASSPREDTQYF. In nucleotides, the CDR3 is TGTGCCAGCTCACCGAGGGAGGATACGCAGTATTTT.

This sequence joins TRBV5-4 and TRBJ2-5; D remains unclear. The germline CDR1 and CDR2 sequences are SGHNT and YYREEE (reference sequence). Trimming left V 2 bases short and J 6 bases short, with 5 bases between. The CDR3 is 11 residues long. The CDR3: CASSFMKTQYF. The DNA for the CDR3 is TGTGCCAGCAGCTTTATGAAGACCCAGTACTTC. Full variable domain (rest looked up from reference TRBV5-4 and TRBJ2-5): ETGVTQSPTHLIKTRGQQVTLRCSSQSGHNTVSWYQQALGQGPQFIFQYYREEENGRGNFPPRFSGLQFPNYSSELNVNALELDDSALYLCASSFMKTQYFGPGTRLLVL.

J is TRBJ1-1 and V is TRBV5-1; 7 nucleotides match TRBD1. Germline assignment: CDR1 SGHRS and CDR2 YFSETQ. With 4 bases clipped from V and 0 bases from J, the junction kept 6 bases outside the gene matches. CDR3 size: 15 residues. CDR3 residues: CASSRGQPLNTEAFF. The DNA of the CDR3 is TGCGCCAGCAGCCGGGGACAGCCTCTGAACACTGAAGCTTTCTTT.

This chain connects TRBV6-5 to TRBJ2-5; perhaps TRBD1 as D (5 bases). The germline V and J ends were trimmed by 0 bases and 0 bases, with 8 bases remaining between them. Per the germline V gene, CDR1 is MNHEY and CDR2 is SVGAGI. This CDR3 contains 15 residues. CDR3 coding DNA: TGTGCCAGCAGTTACTCCGCAGGGAACCAAGAGACCCAGTACTTC. Protein product: CASSYSAGNQETQYF.

This clonotype occurred many times. This chain connects TRBV28 to TRBJ1-1, with D perhaps TRBD1 (5 bases). There are 13 residues in the CDR3. Germline V lookup: CDR1 MDHEN, CDR2 SYDVKM. V gave up 6 bases and J gave up 8 bases, with 16 bases separating them. The CDR3 sequence: CASSLGHSGEAFF. The DNA of the CDR3 is TGTGCCAGCAGCCTCGGACACTCCGGGGAAGCTTTCTTT.

The chain employs TRBV3-1 and TRBJ2-7; 8 bases line up with TRBD2. CDR3 size: 13 residues. Germline V gene lookup returns CDR1 LGHDT and CDR2 YNNKEL (reference sequence). With V trimmed by 1 base and J by 6 bases, 2 bases remained unmatched. The chain's CDR3 is CASSQVSGGEQYF. The DNA for the CDR3 is TGTGCCAGCAGCCAAGTAAGCGGGGGCGAGCAGTACTTC.